This note documents a single T cell receptor beta chain sequence. Its antigen is still unknown. TCRdb keeps only in-frame clones here, not all; method: immunoSEQ multiplex PCR. The sample includes hundreds of thousands of clones, roughly 87% of them seen just once. The donors belonged to the approximately 120-subject validation cohort, separate from the roughly 670-subject first cohort. The sample originates from a study of cytomegalovirus exposure and HLA in healthy donors. Findings and caveats of the study: It was 150 to 200 TCR beta chains that were listed as cytomegalovirus-associated.

Per the germline V gene, CDR1 is MNHEY and CDR2 is SMNVEV (reference sequence). This CDR3 is 13 amino acids long. V was shortened by 3 bases and J by 4 bases, with 7 bases between the two germline ends. The chain has TRBV27 and TRBJ1-5; D is unclear. Material: PBMCs. The receptor comes from a man aged 18-30 years in good health and CMV-seropositive. The CDR3 DNA sequence: TGTGCCAGCAGTTTCTTGGGGAATCAGCCCCAGCATTTT. It translates to CASSFLGNQPQHF.